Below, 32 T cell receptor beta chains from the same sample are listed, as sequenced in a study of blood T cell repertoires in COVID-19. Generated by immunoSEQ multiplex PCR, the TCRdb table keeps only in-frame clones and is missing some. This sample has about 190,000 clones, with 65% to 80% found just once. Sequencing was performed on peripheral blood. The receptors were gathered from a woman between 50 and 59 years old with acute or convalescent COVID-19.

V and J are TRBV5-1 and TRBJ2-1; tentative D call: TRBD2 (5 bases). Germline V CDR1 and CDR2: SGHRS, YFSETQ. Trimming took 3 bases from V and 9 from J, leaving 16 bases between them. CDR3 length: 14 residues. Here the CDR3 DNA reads TGCGCCAGCAGCTGGTCGGGGTGGGCGGGTGAGCAGTTCTTC. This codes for CASSWSGWAGEQFF.

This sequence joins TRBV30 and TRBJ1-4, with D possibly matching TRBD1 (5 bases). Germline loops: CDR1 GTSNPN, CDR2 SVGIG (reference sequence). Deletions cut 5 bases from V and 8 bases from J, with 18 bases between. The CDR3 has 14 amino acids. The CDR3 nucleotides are TGTGCCTGGCAGAGAGCAGGGCTAAAGGAAAAACTGTTTTTT. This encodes CAWQRAGLKEKLFF.

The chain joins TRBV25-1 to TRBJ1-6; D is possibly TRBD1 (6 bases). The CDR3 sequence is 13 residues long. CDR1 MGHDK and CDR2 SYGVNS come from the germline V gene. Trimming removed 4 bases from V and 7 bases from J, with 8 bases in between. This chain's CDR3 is CASSVTGNSPLHF. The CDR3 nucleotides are TGTGCCAGCAGTGTGACAGGCAATTCACCCCTCCACTTT.

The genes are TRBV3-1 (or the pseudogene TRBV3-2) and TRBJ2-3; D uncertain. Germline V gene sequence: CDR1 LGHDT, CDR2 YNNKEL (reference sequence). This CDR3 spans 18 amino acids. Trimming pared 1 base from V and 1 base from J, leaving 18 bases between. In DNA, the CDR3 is TGTGCCAGCAGCCAAGTTCCCTTAAAGTCCTACGGCACAGATACGCAGTATTTT. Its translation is CASSQVPLKSYGTDTQYF.

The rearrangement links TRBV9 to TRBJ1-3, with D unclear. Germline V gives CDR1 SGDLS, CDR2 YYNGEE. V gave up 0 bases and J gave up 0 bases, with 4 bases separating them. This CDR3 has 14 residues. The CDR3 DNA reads TGTGCCAGCAGCGTAGGCAGCTCTGGAAACACCATATATTTT. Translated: CASSVGSSGNTIYF.

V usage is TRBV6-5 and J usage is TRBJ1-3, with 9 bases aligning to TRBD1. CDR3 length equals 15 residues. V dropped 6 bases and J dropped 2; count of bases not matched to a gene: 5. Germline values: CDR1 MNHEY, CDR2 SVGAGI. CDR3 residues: CASSRGQGAGNTIYF. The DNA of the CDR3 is TGTGCCAGCAGCCGGGGACAGGGAGCTGGAAACACCATATATTTT.

CDR3 region: CASSKEGGTRCTYEQYF. Here the CDR3 DNA reads TGTGCCAGCAGCAAAGAGGGCGGGACTAGATGTACCTACGAGCAGTACTTC. The chain recombines TRBV21-1 with TRBJ2-7; the table names TRBD2, a call not compared with the DNA. TRBV21-1 is a documented pseudogene. This CDR3 comprises 17 residues.

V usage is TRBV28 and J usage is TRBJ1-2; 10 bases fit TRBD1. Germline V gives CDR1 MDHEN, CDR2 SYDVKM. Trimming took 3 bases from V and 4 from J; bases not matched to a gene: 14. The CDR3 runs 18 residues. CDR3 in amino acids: CASSFQGQGLIPLYGYTF. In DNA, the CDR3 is TGTGCCAGCAGTTTTCAGGGACAGGGGCTCATCCCCCTCTATGGCTACACCTTC.

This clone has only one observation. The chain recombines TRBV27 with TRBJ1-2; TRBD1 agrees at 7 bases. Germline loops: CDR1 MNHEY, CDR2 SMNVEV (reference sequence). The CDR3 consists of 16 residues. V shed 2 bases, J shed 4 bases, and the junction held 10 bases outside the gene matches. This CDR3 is CASSLALGGGPYGYTF. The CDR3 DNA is TGTGCCAGCAGTTTAGCCCTCGGAGGGGGCCCCTATGGCTACACCTTC.

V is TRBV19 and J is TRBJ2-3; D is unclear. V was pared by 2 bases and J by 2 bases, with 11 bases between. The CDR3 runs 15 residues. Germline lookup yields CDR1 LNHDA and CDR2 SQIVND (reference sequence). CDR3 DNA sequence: TGTGCCAGTAGTATAAAAGGAGACGTCACAGATACGCAGTATTTT. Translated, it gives CASSIKGDVTDTQYF. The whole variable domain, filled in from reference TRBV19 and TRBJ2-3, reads DGGITQSPKYLFRKEGQNVTLSCEQNLNHDAMYWYRQDPGQGLRLIYYSQIVNDFQKGDIAEGYSVSREKKESFPLTVTSAQKNPTAFYLCASSIKGDVTDTQYFGPGTRLTVL.

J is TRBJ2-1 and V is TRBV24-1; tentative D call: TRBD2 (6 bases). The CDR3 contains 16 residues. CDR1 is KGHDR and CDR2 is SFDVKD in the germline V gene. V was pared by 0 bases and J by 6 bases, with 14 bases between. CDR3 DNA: TGTGCCACCAGTGATTTGGGCAGGGAGGTATCCAATGAGCAGTTCTTC. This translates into CATSDLGREVSNEQFF.

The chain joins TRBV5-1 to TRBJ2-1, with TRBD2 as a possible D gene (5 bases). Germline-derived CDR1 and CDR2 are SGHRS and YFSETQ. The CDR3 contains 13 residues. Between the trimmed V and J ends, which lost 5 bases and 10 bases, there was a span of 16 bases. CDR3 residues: CASSRGEWEEQFF. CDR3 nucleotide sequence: TGCGCCAGCAGTCGGGGAGAGTGGGAGGAGCAGTTCTTC.

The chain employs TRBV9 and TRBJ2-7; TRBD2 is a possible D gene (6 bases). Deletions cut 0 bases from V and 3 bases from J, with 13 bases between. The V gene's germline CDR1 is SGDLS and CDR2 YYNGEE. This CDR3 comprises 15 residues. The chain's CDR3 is CASSVAAGLGYEQYF. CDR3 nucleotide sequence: TGTGCCAGCAGCGTAGCTGCGGGGTTGGGCTACGAGCAGTACTTC.

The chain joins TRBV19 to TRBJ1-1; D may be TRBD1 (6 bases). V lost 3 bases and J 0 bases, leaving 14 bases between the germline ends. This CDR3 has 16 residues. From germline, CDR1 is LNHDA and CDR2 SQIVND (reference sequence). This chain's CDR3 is CASSIPGAPMNTEAFF. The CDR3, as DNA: TGTGCCAGTAGTATCCCAGGGGCCCCCATGAACACTGAAGCTTTCTTT.

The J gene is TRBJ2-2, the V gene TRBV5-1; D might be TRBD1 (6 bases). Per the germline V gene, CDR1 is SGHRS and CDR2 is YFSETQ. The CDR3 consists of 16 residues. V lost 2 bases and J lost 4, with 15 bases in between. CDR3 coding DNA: TGCGCCAGCAGCTTAGGGACACATTCATCCACCGGGGAGCTGTTTTTT. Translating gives CASSLGTHSSTGELFF.

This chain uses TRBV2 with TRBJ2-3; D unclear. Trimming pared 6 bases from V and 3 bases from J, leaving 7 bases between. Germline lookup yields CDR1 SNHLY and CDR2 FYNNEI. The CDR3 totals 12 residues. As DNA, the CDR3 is TGTGCCAGCAGCGCGACAACAGATACGCAGTATTTT. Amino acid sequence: CASSATTDTQYF.

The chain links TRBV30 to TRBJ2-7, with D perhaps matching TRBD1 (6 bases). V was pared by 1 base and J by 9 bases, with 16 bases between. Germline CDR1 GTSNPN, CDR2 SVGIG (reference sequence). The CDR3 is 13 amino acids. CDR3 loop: CAWSGPQGRGQYF. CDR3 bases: TGTGCCTGGAGTGGACCCCAGGGGAGAGGGCAGTACTTC.

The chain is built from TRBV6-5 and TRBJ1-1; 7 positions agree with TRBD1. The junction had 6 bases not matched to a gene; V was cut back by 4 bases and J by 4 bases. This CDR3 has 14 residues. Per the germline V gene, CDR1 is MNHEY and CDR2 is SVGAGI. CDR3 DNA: TGTGCCAGCAGTTTCCGACAGGGAGGCACTGAAGCTTTCTTT. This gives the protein CASSFRQGGTEAFF.

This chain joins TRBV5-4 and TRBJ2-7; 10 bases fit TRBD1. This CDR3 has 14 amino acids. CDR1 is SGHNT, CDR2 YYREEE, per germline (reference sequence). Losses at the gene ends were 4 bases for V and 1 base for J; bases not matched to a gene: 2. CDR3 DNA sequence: TGTGCCAGCAGCGGACAGGGGGAGTCCTACGAGCAGTACTTC. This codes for CASSGQGESYEQYF.

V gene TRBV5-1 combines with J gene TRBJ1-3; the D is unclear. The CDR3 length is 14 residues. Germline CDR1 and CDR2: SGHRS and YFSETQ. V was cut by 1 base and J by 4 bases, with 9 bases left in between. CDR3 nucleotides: TGCGCCAGCAGCTTGACGACACAAGGAAACACCATATATTTT. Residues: CASSLTTQGNTIYF.

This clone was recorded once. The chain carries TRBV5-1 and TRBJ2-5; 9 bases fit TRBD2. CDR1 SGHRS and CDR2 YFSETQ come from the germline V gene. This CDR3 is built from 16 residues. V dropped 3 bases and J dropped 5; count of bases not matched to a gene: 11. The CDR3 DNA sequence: TGCGCCAGCAGCTCGCTGACTAGCGGACAAGCTGAGACCCAGTACTTC. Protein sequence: CASSSLTSGQAETQYF.

CDR3 protein: CASSSGRVAFF. Written as DNA, the CDR3 is TGTGCCAGCAGCTCTGGGAGGGTCGCTTTCTTT. This chain joins TRBV12-3 or TRBV12-4 and TRBJ1-1; D is undetermined. The germline V and J ends were trimmed by 6 bases and 11 bases, with 13 bases remaining between them. There are 11 residues in the CDR3.

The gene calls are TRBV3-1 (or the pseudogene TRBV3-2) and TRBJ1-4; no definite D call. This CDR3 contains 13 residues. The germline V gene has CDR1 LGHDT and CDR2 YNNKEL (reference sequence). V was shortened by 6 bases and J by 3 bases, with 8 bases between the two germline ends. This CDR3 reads CASRQFANEKLFF. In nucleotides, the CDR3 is TGTGCCAGCAGGCAATTCGCTAATGAAAAACTGTTTTTT.

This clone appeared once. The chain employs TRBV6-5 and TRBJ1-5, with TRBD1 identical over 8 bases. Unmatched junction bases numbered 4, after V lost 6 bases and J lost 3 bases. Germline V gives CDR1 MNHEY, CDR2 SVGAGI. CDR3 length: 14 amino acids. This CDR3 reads CASRRTGLNQPQHF. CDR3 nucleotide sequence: TGTGCCAGCAGACGGACAGGGCTCAATCAGCCCCAGCATTTT.

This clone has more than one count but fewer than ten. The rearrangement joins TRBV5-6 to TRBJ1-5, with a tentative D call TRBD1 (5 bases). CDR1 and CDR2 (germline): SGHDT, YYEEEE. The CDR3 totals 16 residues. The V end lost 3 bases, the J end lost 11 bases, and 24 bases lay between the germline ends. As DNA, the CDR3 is TGTGCCAGCAGCTCTCAGGGCCCTTATGGAAGGAAGGCCCAGCATTTT. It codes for CASSSQGPYGRKAQHF.

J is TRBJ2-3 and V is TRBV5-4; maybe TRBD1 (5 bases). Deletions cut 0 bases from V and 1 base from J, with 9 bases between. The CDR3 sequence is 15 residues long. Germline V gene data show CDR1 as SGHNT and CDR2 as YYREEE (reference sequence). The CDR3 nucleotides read TGTGCCAGCAGCTTGGAGCCAGGGCGCACAGATACGCAGTATTTT. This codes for CASSLEPGRTDTQYF.

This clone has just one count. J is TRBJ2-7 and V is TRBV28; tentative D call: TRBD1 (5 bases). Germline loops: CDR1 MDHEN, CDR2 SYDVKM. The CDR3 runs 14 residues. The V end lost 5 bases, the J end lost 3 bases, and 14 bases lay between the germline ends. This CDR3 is CASSVRVPLYEQYF. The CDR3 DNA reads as TGTGCCAGCAGTGTCAGGGTCCCCCTCTACGAGCAGTACTTC.

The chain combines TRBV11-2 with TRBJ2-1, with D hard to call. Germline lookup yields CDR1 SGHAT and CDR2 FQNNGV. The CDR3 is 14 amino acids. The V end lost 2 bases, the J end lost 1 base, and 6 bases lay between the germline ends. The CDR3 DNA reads TGTGCCAGCAGCTTATTCCAGTCCTACAATGAGCAGTTCTTC. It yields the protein CASSLFQSYNEQFF.

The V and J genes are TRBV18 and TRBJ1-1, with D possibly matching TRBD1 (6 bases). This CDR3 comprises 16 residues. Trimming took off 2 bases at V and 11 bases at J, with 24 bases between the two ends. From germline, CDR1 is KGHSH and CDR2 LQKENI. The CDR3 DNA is TGTGCCAGCTCACCATCCGACCCGGGGGGCGGGAAGTACGCTTTCTTT. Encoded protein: CASSPSDPGGGKYAFF.

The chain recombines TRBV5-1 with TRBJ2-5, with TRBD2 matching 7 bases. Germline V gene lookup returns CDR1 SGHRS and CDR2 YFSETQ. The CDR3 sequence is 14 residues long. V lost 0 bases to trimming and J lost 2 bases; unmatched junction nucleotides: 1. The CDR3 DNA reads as TGCGCCAGCAGCTTGGCGGGAGGTCAAGAGACCCAGTACTTC. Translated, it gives CASSLAGGQETQYF.

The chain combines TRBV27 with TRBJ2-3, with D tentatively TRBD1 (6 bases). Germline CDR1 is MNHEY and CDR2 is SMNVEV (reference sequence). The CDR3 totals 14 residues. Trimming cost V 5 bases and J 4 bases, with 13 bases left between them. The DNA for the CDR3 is TGTGCCAGCAGTACCCTACAGGGAGCAGATACGCAGTATTTT. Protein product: CASSTLQGADTQYF.

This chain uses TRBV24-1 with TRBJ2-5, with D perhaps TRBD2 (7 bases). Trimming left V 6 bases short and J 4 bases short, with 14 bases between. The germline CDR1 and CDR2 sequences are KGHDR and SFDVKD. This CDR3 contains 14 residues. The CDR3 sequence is CATSTHREGETQYF. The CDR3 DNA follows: TGTGCCACCAGTACCCACAGGGAGGGAGAGACCCAGTACTTC.